This T cell receptor beta chain is drawn from a study of post-analysis software for immune sequencing data. CDR3 length: 15 amino acids. V dropped 8 bases and J dropped 1 base, with 16 bases sitting between them. Germline lookup yields CDR1 SGHRS and CDR2 YFSETQ. The study's findings and limits: A significant reduction in normalized Chao1 diversity was observed in multiple sclerosis patients versus controls. Patients had higher frequencies than controls of about 5 TRBV segments, including TRBV5-6, TRBV5-1 and TRBV20-1.

Unique molecular identifiers were present in the TCR beta cDNA libraries. TCRdb used MiXCR to reprocess the PCR reads, holding one entry per CDR3 protein. The data hold 650,000 to 850,000 distinct CDR3 sequences, with around 45% observed a single time. Only a few counts were recorded for this clonotype. The antigen is unknown. The sample taken for sequencing was blood. The chain is built from TRBV5-1 and TRBJ1-5, with a possible D match to TRBD1 (6 bases). This sequence was found in a girl between 5 and 17 years old with multiple sclerosis. CDR3 in amino acids: CARAWGAGSNQPQHF. The CDR3 nucleotides read TGCGCCAGGGCTTGGGGGGCCGGAAGCAATCAGCCCCAGCATTTT.